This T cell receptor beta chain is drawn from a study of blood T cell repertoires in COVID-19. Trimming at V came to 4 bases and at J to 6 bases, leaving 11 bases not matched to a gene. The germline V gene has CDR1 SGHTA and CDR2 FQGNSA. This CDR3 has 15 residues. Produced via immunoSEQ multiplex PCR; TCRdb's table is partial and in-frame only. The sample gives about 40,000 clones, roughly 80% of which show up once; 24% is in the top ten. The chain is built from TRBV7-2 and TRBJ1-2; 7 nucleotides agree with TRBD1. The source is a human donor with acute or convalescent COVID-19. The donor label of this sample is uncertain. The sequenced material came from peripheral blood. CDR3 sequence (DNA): TGTGCCAGCAGCTCCGCCAGACAGGGTCGAAATGGCTACACCTTC. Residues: CASSSARQGRNGYTF. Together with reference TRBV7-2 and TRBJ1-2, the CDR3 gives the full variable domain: GAGVSQSPSNKVTEKGKDVELRCDPISGHTALYWYRQSLGQGLEFLIYFQGNSAPDKSGLPSDRFSAERTGGSVSTLTIQRTQQEDSAVYLCASSSARQGRNGYTFGSGTRLTVV.